This T cell receptor (beta chain) was sequenced in a study of blood T cell repertoires in COVID-19. Study in general: The origin of the acute and convalescent COVID-19 samples was the United States, Italy and Spain. T cells, B-cell-depleted T cells, or PBMCs supplied cDNA or gDNA.

Authors' processing steps: Estimation of nucleated cell counts was performed using reference gene primer amplification. Here immunoSEQ multiplex PCR was the method, and the copy in TCRdb shows in-frame clones only, minus some. V, J and clone size reflect that table, while D and trimming were determined from the DNA. The repertoire holds over 65,000 clones, with roughly 80% as singletons. The CDR3 covers 12 residues. Germline V gene sequence: CDR1 SQVTM, CDR2 ANQGSEA. Trimming at V came to 4 bases and at J to 6 bases, leaving 6 bases not matched to a gene. The specimen was peripheral blood. The chain is built from TRBV29-1 and TRBJ2-7, with 7 bases fitting TRBD2. The TCR was taken from a man older than 75 with active COVID-19. CDR3 nucleotide sequence: TGCAGCGTTGCCAGCGGGAAAGTCGAGCAGTACTTC. This gives the protein CSVASGKVEQYF.